This paragraph reports one T cell receptor beta chain. These data are taken from a study of blood T cells in healthy people across ages. V lost 0 bases to trimming and J lost 6 bases; unmatched junction nucleotides: 10. CDR1 is LGHNA, CDR2 YNFKEQ, per germline. The CDR3 contains 16 residues. Sample-barcoded 5' priming and a J-beta primer mix drove a second PCR of about 6 to 12 cycles. TCRdb redid the calling of the 5' RACE reads with MiXCR, one entry per CDR3 protein. The sample includes approximately 1.5 million distinct CDR3 sequences, 35% to 45% of them seen just once. The clonotype was recovered from a woman aged 18-29 years in good health. Sequenced: blood. This chain links TRBV4-2 with TRBJ2-7, with 8 bases identical to TRBD2. Here the CDR3 DNA reads TGTGCCAGCAGCCAAGATGAGGGACTAGAGGCTCGCGAGCAGTACTTC. This translates into CASSQDEGLEAREQYF.